This T cell receptor beta chain was identified in a study of graft-versus-host responses after intestinal transplantation listed by TCRdb under 2021. A note on the overall study: Recipients received multivisceral, liver-intestinal, or isolated intestinal transplants. All recipients received anti-thymocyte globulin induction followed by maintenance tacrolimus and steroids for 3 to 4 years. Bulk TCR-beta CDR3 sequencing was used to track graft-versus-host and host-versus-graft alloreactive T cell clones in the graft, circulation and bone marrow after intestinal transplantation. Alloreactive clones were identified by sequencing pre-transplant mixed lymphocyte reaction products and comparing these products with unstimulated pre-transplant donor and recipient T cells. The cohort enrolled about two dozen intestinal transplant recipients, one of whom was a retransplant, and a few patients without pretransplant specimens were excluded. A peak of at least 4% donor T cells among recipient peripheral blood mononuclear cells was the definition used for donor T cell macrochimerism. Rather than going through the commercial service, samples from three later patients were sequenced in-house on an Illumina MiSeq and processed with MiXCR. What the work shows at the level of the full study, not this receptor alone: The relatively low number and heterogeneity of intestinal transplant patients limited the conclusions. GvH clones were detected in recipient bone marrow, and some of these GvH clones were observed earlier in ileal mucosa or blood, consistent with an intestinal mucosal origin. Peak levels of circulating GvH clones were associated with declines in HvG clones early after transplant. In patients with donor T cell macrochimerism, the allografts had high GvH to HvG T cell clonal ratios.

Library preparation was by the immunoSEQ multiplex PCR assay. In most patients, genomic DNA was isolated using the Qiagen DNeasy Blood and Tissue Kit and sent frozen to Adaptive Biotechnologies for TCR sequencing. High-throughput TCR-beta CDR3 sequencing of genomic DNA from most patients was performed by Adaptive Biotechnologies. The paper's processing steps were these. TCR sequencing data were retrieved from Adaptive's ImmunoSEQ software for around 20 patients, whereas a few other patients were processed with MiXCR and VDJtools. To correct CD4 versus CD8 sorting errors, any sequence found in both subsets at a frequency ratio below 5:1 was removed. CDR3 nucleotide sequences shared between donor and recipient were removed because their origin could not be assigned. Alloreactive clones required at least 2-fold expansion over unstimulated cells and minimum CFSE-low frequency of 0.002% (template counts) or 0.001% (read counts). Mappable clones were those detected in sequenced pre-transplant spleen, lymph node, or MLR CFSE-low populations of the donor or recipient. The cumulative frequency of alloreactive clones was calculated as a percentage of all sequences, weighted by copy number. Held by TCRdb, this immuneACCESS table contains in-frame sequences only and omits some clones. Under half of the omission traces to an unresolved V gene where checked; the cause of the rest is unknown. That table gives V, J and clone size, and the DNA gave D and trimming. In all, the sample holds roughly 30,000 clones, and about four fifths of those were seen once. In total, the top ten clones hold roughly a fifth of the sample.

The time point label on this specimen signifies: cells obtained before transplantation from donor or recipient. CD3+CD4+ and CD3+CD8+ populations were FACS-sorted from unstimulated pre-transplant donor and recipient cells taken from spleen or lymph nodes. There are a few counts of this clone. Its antigen specificity is not known. Within one base of it there is no much larger clone, and no base qualities were kept. Taken from cysteine to phenylalanine, the CDR3 has 19 residues. Kept here is only the CDR3 DNA, which spans 57 bases and is read in frame from base 1. The CDR1 and CDR2 encoded by the germline V gene are SGHRS and YFSETQ. Here V drops 4 bases and J drops 2 bases, and the junction holds 19 bases not matched to any gene.

Sequencing was performed on unstimulated CD8+ T cells sorted from spleen or lymph node cells, taken before intestinal transplant. The chain is assembled from TRBV5-1 and TRBJ2-5; 8 junctional bases match TRBD2. This clonotype originated in a human donor who received an intestinal transplant. In nucleotides, the sequence is TGCGCCAGCAGCACCCCCCCGGGGTTGAGCGGGGGTCGTCAAGAGACCCAGTACTTC. This encodes CASSTPPGLSGGRQETQYF.